A single sample is the source of the 2 T cell receptor beta chains below, sequenced in a study of blood T cells in healthy people across ages. The second PCR ran roughly 6 to 11 cycles with a sample-barcoded 5' primer and J-beta primers. TCRdb processed the 5' RACE reads anew with MiXCR; each CDR3 protein has one entry. The sample shows 1.5 million or so distinct CDR3 sequences, roughly 40% of them seen only once. The source material was blood. Source of these receptors: a woman aged 18-29 years in good health.

Note on this clonotype: One junction end disagrees with the germline gene, perhaps due to a read error. This rearrangement joins TRBV28 to TRBJ1-5; D is undetermined. The length of the CDR3 is 13 residues. Germline assignment: CDR1 MDHEN and CDR2 SYDVKM. The CDR3 reads CASAGRSGQPQRF. As DNA, the CDR3 is TGTGCCAGCGCGGGAAGGTCGGGTCAGCCCCAGCGTTTT.

This clonotype was counted only a few times. This chain uses TRBV29-1 with TRBJ2-7; D is ambiguous. CDR3 length: 12 amino acids. With 7 bases removed from V and 3 bases from J, the gap between germline ends came to 13 bases. Germline loops: CDR1 SQVTM, CDR2 ANQGSEA. The CDR3 loop is CSGGGHRYEQYF. The CDR3 nucleotides are TGCAGCGGTGGTGGGCACCGCTACGAGCAGTACTTC.